A single sample is the source of the 6 T cell receptor beta chains below, sequenced in a study of blood T cell repertoires in COVID-19. Libraries were prepared by immunoSEQ multiplex PCR; TCRdb keeps only in-frame clonotypes and omits some of them. The sample contains 200,000 to 300,000 clones, around 90% of which appear only once. Sequencing was carried out using peripheral blood. The source is a woman aged 60-70 years with COVID-19, enrolled during active disease.

V and J are TRBV18 and TRBJ2-7; D is perhaps TRBD2 (5 bases). V was clipped by 6 bases and J by 5 bases, with 14 bases between them. The CDR3 length is 13 residues. Germline loops: CDR1 KGHSH, CDR2 LQKENI. The DNA of the CDR3 is TGTGCCAGCTCGTGGGGAGTGGCGGACGAGCAGTACTTC. It specifies CASSWGVADEQYF.

The chain recombines TRBV5-1 with TRBJ2-3, with TRBD2 as a possible D gene (5 bases). Trimming stripped 4 bases from V and 2 bases from J, with 14 bases between. Germline CDR1 and CDR2: SGHRS and YFSETQ. The CDR3 has 15 amino acids. CDR3 sequence reads: CASSPSGLDTDTQYF. The CDR3 coding sequence is TGCGCCAGCAGCCCCAGCGGATTGGACACAGATACGCAGTATTTT.

The rearrangement links TRBV13 to TRBJ1-1, with 9 bases identical to TRBD1. V dropped 1 base and J dropped 4; count of bases not matched to a gene: 1. This CDR3 region has 14 residues. The germline CDR1 and CDR2 sequences are PRHDT and FYEKMQ (reference sequence). The CDR3 protein is CASSLVTGGTEAFF. The CDR3 region has the DNA TGTGCCAGCAGCTTAGTGACAGGGGGCACTGAAGCTTTCTTT.

This chain links TRBV5-4 with TRBJ2-5; 13 positions match TRBD2. CDR1 SGHNT and CDR2 YYREEE come from the germline V gene (reference sequence). The V and J ends lost 0 bases and 4 bases, in that order; junction bases with no gene match: 9. The CDR3 length is 18 residues. This chain's CDR3 is CASSLGLAGGFRRETQYF. Here the CDR3 DNA reads TGTGCCAGCAGCTTGGGACTAGCGGGAGGTTTCCGTCGAGAGACCCAGTACTTC.

This chain uses TRBV28 with TRBJ2-7; 12 bases agree with TRBD2. The germline V gene has CDR1 MDHEN and CDR2 SYDVKM. The CDR3 spans 19 residues. With 5 bases clipped from V and 3 bases from J, the junction kept 17 bases outside the gene matches. CDR3 coding DNA: TGTGCCAGCAGTCCCACTCTCGGGACCCTAGCGGGAGGGAACTACGAGCAGTACTTC. Protein sequence: CASSPTLGTLAGGNYEQYF.

The chain employs TRBV7-8 and TRBJ2-7; 7 bases align to TRBD1. Germline CDR1 reads SGHVS; CDR2 reads FQNEAQ. V gave up 4 bases and J gave up 4 bases; unmatched junction bases: 13. The CDR3 contains 16 residues. The CDR3 DNA is TGTGCCAGCAGCTCGGTCGTGGCGCAGGGGGATTACGAGCAGTACTTC. It codes for CASSSVVAQGDYEQYF.